This record concerns one T cell receptor (beta chain) sequence. Its target is not known. Germline V gene sequence: CDR1 KGHSH, CDR2 LQKENI. Deletions cut 0 bases from V and 0 bases from J, with 12 bases between. The CDR3 is 17 amino acids. The PCR made use of 60 Vbeta and 13 Jbeta primers. In the original workflow: An analysis that came later counted around 80 million unique TCR beta chains, roughly 11 million shared. The table came from immunoSEQ multiplex PCR; TCRdb's copy has only in-frame clones and leaves some out. V, J and clone size are taken as reported in that table, and D and trimming were inferred from the DNA itself. The sample shows roughly 190,000 clones, 65% to 80% of them seen only once. This entry belongs to a study of cytomegalovirus exposure and HLA in healthy donors. Study results and limitations: The classifier reportedly diagnosed cytomegalovirus status with high sensitivity and specificity. By a later analysis, the bulk of CMV-associated TCR beta chains appeared HLA-restricted. Researchers reported in a later analysis that a missense DCLRE1C variant was tied to TCR beta V- and J-gene trimming.

Sequenced: PBMCs. This receptor was obtained from a man aged 25-45 years in good health and CMV-seropositive. This chain joins TRBV18 and TRBJ2-1; maybe TRBD1 (5 bases). As DNA, the CDR3 is TGTGCCAGCTCACCACCGGTACAGGCGATCTCCTACAATGAGCAGTTCTTC. Translating it yields CASSPPVQAISYNEQFF. Full variable domain (missing parts from reference TRBV18 and TRBJ2-1): NAGVMQNPRHLVRRRGQEARLRCSPMKGHSHVYWYRQLPEEGLKFMVYLQKENIIDESGMPKERFSAEFPKEGPSILRIQQVVRGDSAAYFCASSPPVQAISYNEQFFGPGTRLTVL.